The entry that follows covers one T cell receptor beta chain sequence. The protocol was immunoSEQ multiplex PCR, while the TCRdb copy is restricted to in-frame clones and leaves out a portion. The table has 95,000 to 110,000 clones, about nine tenths seen once; the top ten hold over 3%. These data belong to a study of T cell responses to AZD1222 COVID-19 vaccine. Germline CDR1 reads SGHRS; CDR2 reads YFSETQ. Between the trimmed V and J ends, which lost 1 base and 5 bases, there was a span of 16 bases. The length of the CDR3 is 15 residues. The origin of this receptor is an adult who received the MenACWY meningococcal vaccine as a control. This rearrangement joins TRBV5-1 to TRBJ2-7; the D gene is possibly TRBD1 (6 bases). This material consisted of peripheral blood, taken 28 days after the second dose of the MenACWY control vaccine. The CDR3 DNA reads TGCGCCAGCAGCTTGTACGCCGGGACAACAAACGAGCAGTACTTC. This encodes CASSLYAGTTNEQYF.